The clone carrying this TCR beta chain was counted only a few times. Its cognate antigen is unknown. TCRdb re-analysed the RACE reads in MiXCR, keeping a single row per CDR3 protein. Of about 90,000 distinct CDR3 sequences detected, roughly 11% appear once; the ten largest clones hold about 1%. The data derive from a study of human T cells and chemical hapten exposure. General study points: Having alopecia, donors may respond immunologically unlike healthy people. With DPC sensitization, TCRs exceeding 1 in 1000 frequency showed no change.

Time point indicated: patch test 3, about 24 weeks after DPC sensitization. Documented treatment: therapeutic diphenylcyclopropenone sensitization with weekly scalp DPC. The J segment lost 5 bases and the V segment lost 4 bases, leaving 4 bases of the junction unmatched. The CDR3 loop spans 14 amino acids. Germline CDR1 is ENHRY and CDR2 is SYGVKD. The sequence came from a woman aged 30 to 39 with alopecia areata. Some clones in this sample may be carry-over from other donors' samples. Source: whole blood, taken in connection with sensitization to the hapten diphenylcyclopropenone (DPC). The chain carries TRBV10-3 and TRBJ2-3; 9 nucleotides agree with TRBD1. DNA of the CDR3: TGTGCCATCAGTGGGACAGGGGTGGTAGATACGCAGTATTTT. Protein sequence: CAISGTGVVDTQYF.